This TCR beta chain was obtained from a study of neurological immune-mediated disorders. Libraries used 2 million unsorted PBMCs kept frozen in RNAlater. A 10-nucleotide random UMI tagged transcripts in template-switch 5'RACE cDNA synthesis. One entry per CDR3 protein, called by TCRdb with MiXCR from the 5' RACE reads. The sample has around 61,000 distinct CDR3 sequences; around 5% are singletons. The CDR3 loop spans 15 amino acids. The ends lost 7 bases at V and 5 bases at J; junction bases unmatched: 13. From germline, CDR1 is SGHRS and CDR2 YFSETQ. This clonotype was recorded many times. Its antigen is undetermined. Findings and caveats of the study: According to phylogenetic grouping, one related-CDR3 cluster, a possible signature, contained the repertoires of 18 of 34 multiple sclerosis patients. Expanded clones shared no identical CDR3 amino acid sequences across subjects, which suggested private TCR-beta repertoires in all groups.

V gene TRBV5-1 combines with J gene TRBJ2-3; 7 nucleotides match TRBD1. The receptor's source is a human donor with multiple sclerosis. The donor label of this sample is uncertain. The sample consisted of PBMCs. CDR3 sequence (DNA): TGCGCCAGCTCCCTGGAAGGGGGCCTCGTAGATACGCAGTATTTT. Encoded protein: CASSLEGGLVDTQYF.